Listed here are 8 T cell receptor beta chains from one sample, sequenced in a study of blood T cell repertoires in COVID-19 (dated by TCRdb to the early 2020s). Libraries were made using the immunoSEQ multiplex PCR assay. TCRdb holds this immuneACCESS table with in-frame rearrangements only. Some clones are missing; in checked studies, unresolved V genes explain under half, and the rest has no known cause. In all, the sample holds some 100,000 clones, and 88% of those were seen once. The ten most abundant clones make up around 4.5% of the sample. Sample: peripheral blood. Receptors were obtained from a woman aged 80 or over with active COVID-19.

This rearrangement joins TRBV28 to TRBJ2-7; D gene unclear. Germline values: CDR1 MDHEN, CDR2 SYDVKM. The V end was cut by 1 base, the J end by 4 bases, with 8 bases between. The CDR3 runs 13 residues. In DNA, the CDR3 is TGTGCCAGCAGTTTATCCAGGTTGTACGAGCAGTACTTC. Translating gives CASSLSRLYEQYF.

The rearrangement links TRBV3-1 (or the pseudogene TRBV3-2) to TRBJ2-7; no clear D gene. The CDR3 loop spans 13 amino acids. The germline gives CDR1 LGHDT, CDR2 YNNKEL (reference sequence). The V end lost 5 bases, the J end lost 2 bases, and 10 bases lay between the germline ends. CDR3 DNA: TGTGCCAGCAGCTCATACACTACCTACGAGCAGTACTTC. Amino acid sequence: CASSSYTTYEQYF.

The genes are TRBV10-3 and TRBJ1-2; D perhaps matches TRBD1 (5 bases). Germline CDR1 and CDR2: ENHRY and SYGVKD. The CDR3 extends over 13 amino acids. V was cut by 6 bases and J by 5 bases, with 13 bases left in between. The CDR3 region is CAISTTEIYGYTF. CDR3 DNA: TGTGCCATCAGCACGACAGAGATTTATGGCTACACCTTC.

The rearrangement uses TRBV20-1 and TRBJ1-1; D unresolved. The CDR3 runs to 9 residues. V was pared by 8 bases and J by 5 bases, with 6 bases between. Germline CDR1 and CDR2: DFQATT and SNEGSKA (reference sequence). CDR3 residues: CSPGTEAFF. DNA for the CDR3: TGCAGTCCCGGGACTGAAGCTTTCTTT.

The rearrangement links TRBV19 to TRBJ1-6; TRBD1 matches at 8 bases. The V and J ends lost 9 bases and 12 bases, in that order; junction bases with no gene match: 7. CDR1 and CDR2 (germline): LNHDA, SQIVND (reference sequence). The CDR3 totals 12 residues. CDR3 sequence reads: CASGTGPRPLHF. The CDR3 bases are TGTGCCAGCGGGACAGGCCCAAGACCCCTCCACTTT.

This rearrangement joins TRBV11-2 to TRBJ2-1, with TRBD2 identical over 9 bases. Germline CDR1 SGHAT, CDR2 FQNNGV. Trimming took 6 bases from V and 8 from J; bases not matched to a gene: 14. The CDR3 contains 16 residues. Here the CDR3 reads CASSIHVGGRGDEQFF. The CDR3 DNA reads TGTGCCAGCAGTATTCACGTCGGCGGGAGGGGGGATGAGCAGTTCTTC.

The table lists this clone with a count of one. The rearrangement joins TRBV19 to TRBJ2-6; a possible D gene is TRBD1 (6 bases). Trimming stripped 1 base from V and 1 base from J, with 8 bases between. Germline CDR1 reads LNHDA; CDR2 reads SQIVND (reference sequence). The CDR3 loop spans 16 amino acids. As DNA, the CDR3 is TGTGCCAGTAGTATAGCCAGGGGTTCTGGGGCCAACGTCCTGACTTTC. The encoded protein is CASSIARGSGANVLTF. Together with reference TRBV19 and TRBJ2-6, the CDR3 gives the full variable domain: DGGITQSPKYLFRKEGQNVTLSCEQNLNHDAMYWYRQDPGQGLRLIYYSQIVNDFQKGDIAEGYSVSREKKESFPLTVTSAQKNPTAFYLCASSIARGSGANVLTFGAGSRLTVL.

The rearrangement uses TRBV5-1 and TRBJ2-1; TRBD2 might be the D (5 bases). The CDR3 sequence is 15 residues long. Germline V gives CDR1 SGHRS, CDR2 YFSETQ. V lost 4 bases, J lost 4 bases, and 15 bases lay in between. CDR3 bases: TGCGCCAGCAGCCGCACTAGTTCCTATTACAATGAGCAGTTCTTC. Translated: CASSRTSSYYNEQFF.